Presented here are 5 T cell receptor beta chains from one specimen sequenced in a study of CXCR3-negative and CXCR3-positive naive CD8 T cells. UMI-labeled TRB cDNA libraries were prepared by 5' RACE. TCRdb reprocessed the 5' RACE reads and keeps a single row for each CDR3 protein, giving no DNA. The clone table shows roughly 48,000 distinct CDR3 sequences, with the ten largest holding about 15%. What was sequenced was memory CD8+ T cells from blood. These TCRs come from a human donor in good health. Some clones in this sample may be carry-over from other donors' samples.

The chain recombines TRBV7-8 with TRBJ2-7; without DNA, the TCRdb call of TRBD2 cannot be checked. The germline gives CDR1 SGHVS, CDR2 FQNEAQ. This CDR3 contains 14 residues. CDR3 region: CASSLQPLADEQYF.

By frequency, this clonotype registers medium-sized. The J gene is TRBJ2-2, the V gene TRBV7-2; with no DNA, the TCRdb D assignment of TRBD2 cannot be verified. Germline CDR1 is SGHTA and CDR2 is FQGNSA. The CDR3 is 16 amino acids. This chain's CDR3 is CASSHSGVPNTGELFF. Variable domain in full (rest from reference TRBV7-2 and TRBJ2-2): GAGVSQSPSNKVTEKGKDVELRCDPISGHTALYWYRQSLGQGLEFLIYFQGNSAPDKSGLPSDRFSAERTGGSVSTLTIQRTQQEDSAVYLCASSHSGVPNTGELFFGEGSRLTVL.

The rearrangement links TRBV6-2 or TRBV6-3 to TRBJ1-2; the TCRdb call, TRBD1, lacks DNA for checking. Looked up from germline, CDR1 is MNHEY and CDR2 is SVGEGT. The length of the CDR3 is 15 residues. CDR3 in amino acids: CASSTDRGENYGYTF.

The V and J genes are TRBV28 and TRBJ2-7; the D gene TCRdb calls, TRBD1, cannot be checked with no DNA. The germline V gene has CDR1 MDHEN and CDR2 SYDVKM. The length of the CDR3 is 14 residues. Here the CDR3 reads CASSFSRGTYEQYF. Together with reference TRBV28 and TRBJ2-7, the CDR3 gives the full variable domain: DVKVTQSSRYLVKRTGEKVFLECVQDMDHENMFWYRQDPGLGLRLIYFSYDVKMKEKGDIPEGYSVSREKKERFSLILESASTNQTSMYLCASSFSRGTYEQYFGPGTRLTVT.

The chain couples TRBV14 to TRBJ2-7; TCRdb lists TRBD2, though no DNA is available to test this call. The CDR3 extends over 16 amino acids. CDR1 and CDR2 from the germline V gene are SGHDN and FVKESK. CDR3 sequence reads: CASSQFISGGVYEQYF.